Each of the 7 T cell receptor beta chains below was sequenced from the same sample in a study of shared clonotypes between healthy human individuals. Profiling relied on immunoSEQ multiplex PCR, and the TCRdb table lists in-frame clones only, not all of them. This table holds hundreds of thousands of clones, around 74% found once. Sample: memory CD4+ T cells sorted from blood. Documented subset: CD45RA-negative fraction. These TCRs come from a woman in her twenties or thirties in good health.

The gene calls are TRBV4-2 and TRBJ2-2; 12 nucleotides agree with TRBD2. Losses at the gene ends were 4 bases for V and 6 bases for J; bases not matched to a gene: 3. Germline CDR1 LGHNA, CDR2 YNFKEQ. CDR3 length equals 15 residues. Here the CDR3 reads CASSPRTSGAGELFF. As DNA, the CDR3 is TGTGCCAGCAGCCCAAGGACTAGCGGGGCCGGGGAGCTGTTTTTT.

The rearrangement uses TRBV10-1 and TRBJ2-3; TRBD1 is a possible D gene (6 bases). V gave up 5 bases and J gave up 2 bases, with 14 bases separating them. Germline V gene lookup returns CDR1 WNHNN and CDR2 SYGVQD (reference sequence). The length of the CDR3 is 15 residues. CDR3 protein: CASSPGHLSTDTQYF. CDR3 nucleotide sequence: TGCGCCAGCAGTCCGGGACATTTATCCACAGATACGCAGTATTTT.

This chain links TRBV2 with TRBJ1-3; D uncertain. The CDR3 contains 18 residues. The germline CDR1 and CDR2 sequences are SNHLY and FYNNEI. V lost 4 bases to trimming and J lost 1 base, with 20 bases between them. CDR3 nucleotide sequence: TGTGCCAGCAGTGTTGGGCCGCCACGAGTCGGGTCTGGAAACACCATATATTTT. It is translated as CASSVGPPRVGSGNTIYF. Looking up the rest from reference TRBV2 and TRBJ1-3 gives the full variable domain: EPEVTQTPSHQVTQMGQEVILRCVPISNHLYFYWYRQILGQKVEFLVSFYNNEISEKSEIFDDQFSVERPDGSNFTLKIRSTKLEDSAMYFCASSVGPPRVGSGNTIYFGEGSWLTVV.

CDR3 protein: CASSLGSTSDTEAFF. CDR3 nucleotides: TGTGCCAGCAGCTTAGGATCCACATCCGACACTGAAGCTTTCTTT. The chain recombines TRBV7-9 with TRBJ1-1; D is ambiguous. V was trimmed by 1 base and J by 3 bases, leaving 12 bases between them. Germline V gives CDR1 SEHNR, CDR2 FQNEAQ (reference sequence). There are 15 residues in the CDR3.

The rearrangement uses TRBV19 and TRBJ2-1; TRBD2 matches 8 bases. The ends lost 4 bases at V and 5 bases at J; junction bases unmatched: 7. The CDR3 has 15 amino acids. Germline V gene lookup returns CDR1 LNHDA and CDR2 SQIVND (reference sequence). The CDR3 DNA sequence: TGTGCCAGTAGTAGACTAGCGCCGGACCACAATGAGCAGTTCTTC. Translated: CASSRLAPDHNEQFF.

This chain uses TRBV27 with TRBJ2-5; D call uncertain. The CDR3 has 11 residues. The V end was cut by 6 bases, the J end by 2 bases, with 4 bases between. CDR1 and CDR2 from the germline V gene are MNHEY and SMNVEV (reference sequence). CDR3 region: CASRKQETQYF. CDR3 in DNA: TGTGCCAGCAGGAAACAAGAGACCCAGTACTTC.

The J gene is TRBJ2-5, the V gene TRBV2; 13 nucleotides match TRBD2. CDR1 and CDR2 from the germline V gene are SNHLY and FYNNEI. The CDR3 covers 15 residues. V was pared by 6 bases and J by 5 bases, with 6 bases of the junction left unmatched. The CDR3: CASSGTSGNGETQYF. The CDR3 bases are TGTGCCAGCAGCGGGACTAGCGGGAACGGGGAGACCCAGTACTTC.